Ten or more counts support the clone carrying this T cell receptor (beta chain). V lost 8 bases, J lost 1 base, and 6 bases lay in between. The germline CDR1 and CDR2 sequences are MNHEY and SMNVEV (reference sequence). The CDR3 is 12 amino acids. This entry comes from a study of CD8 T cells in ankylosing spondylitis. TCRdb ran MiXCR on the 5' RACE reads and lists one entry per CDR3 protein. The sample carries approximately 220,000 distinct CDR3 sequences, approximately 24% recorded once. This chain links TRBV27 with TRBJ1-5, with D perhaps TRBD1 (5 bases). Input material: blood, either unsorted or a sorted T cell fraction (not recorded which). The source of this sequence is a male donor with ankylosing spondylitis or in good health (not recorded which). The CDR3 here is CASQGSNQPQHF. In DNA, the CDR3 is TGTGCCAGCCAGGGAAGCAATCAGCCCCAGCATTTT.